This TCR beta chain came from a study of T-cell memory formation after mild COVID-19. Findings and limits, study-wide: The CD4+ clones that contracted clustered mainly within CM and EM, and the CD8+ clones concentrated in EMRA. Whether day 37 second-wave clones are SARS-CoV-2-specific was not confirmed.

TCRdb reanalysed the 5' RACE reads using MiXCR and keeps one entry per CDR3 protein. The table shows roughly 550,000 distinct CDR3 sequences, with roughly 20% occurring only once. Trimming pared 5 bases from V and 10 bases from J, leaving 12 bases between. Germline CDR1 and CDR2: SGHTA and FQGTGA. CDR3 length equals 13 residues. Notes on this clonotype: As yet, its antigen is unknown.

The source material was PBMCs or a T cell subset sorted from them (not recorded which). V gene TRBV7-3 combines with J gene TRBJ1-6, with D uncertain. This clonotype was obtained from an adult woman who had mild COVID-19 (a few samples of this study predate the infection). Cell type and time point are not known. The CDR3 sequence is CASSPTLGSPLHF. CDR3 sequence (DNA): TGTGCCAGCAGCCCAACTCTTGGGTCACCCCTCCACTTT.